The entry below describes one T cell receptor beta chain. Its specificity is not known. This entry is derived from a study of cytomegalovirus exposure and HLA in healthy donors. V lost 4 bases and J 2 bases, leaving 5 bases between the germline ends. This CDR3 has 12 amino acids. Germline CDR1 reads MDHEN; CDR2 reads SYDVKM. PCR amplification relied on 60 Vbeta primers (plus 13 Jbeta primers). Method: immunoSEQ multiplex PCR; TCRdb's copy keeps in-frame clones and lacks some. The sample contains 100,000 to 120,000 clones, approximately 83% of which appear only once. Study-level points and caveats: TRBV6-2, TRBV6-3 and some other V segments were excluded as indistinguishable.

Specimen: PBMCs. The rearrangement joins TRBV28 to TRBJ1-2; D unresolved. The origin of this receptor is a young woman in good health and CMV-seronegative. DNA for the CDR3: TGTGCCAGCAGTTCGGGGAACTATGGCTACACCTTC. Translated, it gives CASSSGNYGYTF.